Below are 7 T cell receptor beta chains sequenced from a single sample in a study of CD8+ T cells in alopecia areata. RNA was isolated and reverse transcribed to cDNA, the sequencing template. Clones were sequenced by immunoSEQ multiplex PCR, and TCRdb holds only the in-frame ones, with some missing. The repertoire holds under 70,000 clones, with about 96% as singletons. The sequences come from CD8+ T cells sorted from blood, collected at week 0. The receptors here all came from a human donor with alopecia areata.

This clone is labeled as large. CDR3 in amino acids: CATGHEGPGGELFF. DNA of the CDR3: TGTGCCACCGGGCATGAAGGCCCCGGCGGGGAGCTGTTTTTT. This chain joins TRBV25-1 and TRBJ2-2; no clear D. Trimming shortened V by 10 bases and J by 7 bases, and 19 bases separated the two germline ends. The CDR3 is 14 residues long. CDR1 and CDR2 (germline): MGHDK, SYGVNS.

V is TRBV29-1 and J is TRBJ2-7, with unresolved D. Germline V CDR1 and CDR2: SQVTM, ANQGSEA. V lost 1 base, J lost 6 bases, and 10 bases lay in between. The CDR3 covers 12 residues. The CDR3 is CSVEARLGEQYF. The CDR3 DNA reads TGCAGCGTTGAAGCCAGACTCGGCGAGCAGTACTTC.

This chain links TRBV6-6 with TRBJ1-5, with unresolved D. Germline values: CDR1 MNHNY, CDR2 SVGAGI (reference sequence). V was shortened by 6 bases and J by 4 bases, with 4 bases between the two germline ends. This CDR3 comprises 11 residues. DNA for the CDR3: TGTGCCAGCAGGGATAATCAGCCCCAGCATTTT. Its translation is CASRDNQPQHF.

The chain has TRBV7-2 and TRBJ2-7; TRBD1 is a possible D gene (6 bases). Trimming took 5 bases from V and 0 from J, leaving 14 bases between them. Germline CDR1 SGHTA, CDR2 FQGNSA. The length of the CDR3 is 15 residues. The DNA of the CDR3 is TGTGCCAGCAGCCCCACAGGGTCAGGCTCCTACGAGCAGTACTTC. As protein: CASSPTGSGSYEQYF.

This chain connects TRBV7-9 to TRBJ2-1; 9 bases map to TRBD2. The V and J ends lost 11 bases and 0 bases, in that order; junction bases with no gene match: 17. Germline CDR1 SEHNR, CDR2 FQNEAQ (reference sequence). The CDR3 totals 18 residues. CDR3 nucleotide sequence: TGTGCCGTACGTGTCAAGACTAGCGGTTCCCTCTCCTACAATGAGCAGTTCTTC. This translates into CAVRVKTSGSLSYNEQFF.

This clone was found a few times. The rearrangement uses TRBV7-2 and TRBJ2-7; 7 bases agree with TRBD2. CDR3 length: 16 residues. Germline CDR1 reads SGHTA; CDR2 reads FQGNSA. Trimming removed 4 bases from V and 2 bases from J; junction bases left unmatched: 11. CDR3 in amino acids: CASSSPGLHPPYEQYF. The CDR3 DNA is TGTGCCAGCAGCTCTCCGGGACTACACCCTCCCTACGAGCAGTACTTC.

The chain links TRBV12-5 to TRBJ2-7, with 7 bases identical to TRBD1. J was trimmed by 4 bases and V by 4 bases; bases with no gene match: 4. Germline V lookup: CDR1 LGHNT, CDR2 FRNRAP. This CDR3 comprises 13 residues. Written as DNA, the CDR3 is TGTGCTAGTGGTTGGGACAGATCTTACGAGCAGTACTTC. Amino acid sequence: CASGWDRSYEQYF.